The sequence of this T cell receptor beta chain was determined in a study of shared clonotypes between healthy human individuals. Study context: Per donor, three plates held CD4 naive cells, three held CD4 memory, two held CD8 naive and one held CD8 memory.

Assay runs were performed at deep level. Profiling relied on immunoSEQ multiplex PCR, and the TCRdb table lists in-frame clones only, not all of them. This sample has 2.5 million or so clones, with roughly 92% found just once. This clone appeared once. The antigen is unknown. Study results and caveats: The diversity represented, both genetic and in exposure history, was limited by few donors. Naive subsets typically showed greater estimated richness than memory subsets.

CDR1 and CDR2 from the germline V gene are MDHEN and SYDVKM. The length of the CDR3 is 13 residues. The V end was cut by 2 bases, the J end by 9 bases, with 12 bases between. The rearrangement uses TRBV28 and TRBJ2-3; tentatively, D is TRBD1 (5 bases). The clonotype was recovered from a man between 18 and 29 years old in good health. The sequenced sample consisted of naive CD4+ T cells sorted from blood. Described subset: CD45RA+ positively selected. The CDR3 loop is CASSLRQPTTQYF. CDR3 nucleotide sequence: TGTGCCAGCAGTTTAAGACAGCCGACCACGCAGTATTTT.